A selection of T cell receptor beta chains follows, all from one sample in a study of tumour-infiltrating T cells in Burkitt lymphoma. Clones were sequenced by immunoSEQ multiplex PCR, and TCRdb holds only the in-frame ones, with some missing. The sample consists of 15,000 or so clones, approximately 30% of them appearing once. What was sequenced was tumor tissue. These receptors were taken from a human donor with diffuse large B-cell lymphoma. Both conserved end residues are part of each CDR3. A D gene is named only where the DNA matches it firmly. Clone size is given for some rows only: seen once, a few or many times, or a class if the clone is expanded.

d_call,v_call,clone_size,j_call,cdr3_aa,cdr3_nt
-,TRBV13,-,TRBJ1-4,CASSLGQGTPGANEKLFF,TGTGCCAGCAGCTTAGGCCAAGGGACCCCCGGGGCTAATGAAAAACTGTTTTTT
TRBD2,TRBV7-8,few,TRBJ2-7,CASSPTSGEQYF,TGTGCCAGCAGCCCGACTAGCGGGGAGCAGTACTTC
-,TRBV27,-,TRBJ2-7,CASSPGRGSYEQYF,TGTGCCAGCAGTCCGGGAAGGGGCTCCTACGAGCAGTACTTC
-,TRBV7-9,few,TRBJ1-1,CASSFRTQNTEAFF,TGTGCCAGCAGCTTCCGGACCCAGAACACTGAAGCTTTCTTT
TRBD2,TRBV2,-,TRBJ2-4,CASRPGLAGGPRGLAKNIQYF,TGTGCCAGCCGACCGGGACTAGCGGGAGGGCCACGGGGTTTAGCCAAAAACATTCAGTACTTC
-,TRBV6-5,medium-sized,TRBJ2-3,CASSYTESSTDTQYF,TGTGCCAGCAGTTACACAGAATCTAGCACAGATACGCAGTATTTT
-,TRBV7-8,-,TRBJ2-7,CASSGHLPEQYF,TGTGCCAGCAGCGGACACCTCCCCGAGCAGTACTTC
-,TRBV6-1,few,TRBJ1-5,CASSEGGTHNQPQHF,TGTGCCAGCAGTGAGGGGGGTACTCACAATCAGCCCCAGCATTTT
-,TRBV7-9,-,TRBJ2-3,CASSLGADTDTQYF,TGTGCCAGCAGCTTAGGAGCAGATACAGATACGCAGTATTTT
-,TRBV5-1,-,TRBJ2-7,CASTPNGGYEQYF,TGCGCCAGCACCCCCAATGGAGGCTACGAGCAGTACTTC
TRBD1,TRBV30,-,TRBJ2-1,CAWRTGGRNSGFNEQFF,TGTGCCTGGCGGACAGGGGGCCGGAATAGCGGGTTCAATGAGCAGTTCTTC
-,TRBV21-1,-,TRBJ2-7,CASSSTTPRQGKDEQYF,TGTGCCAGCAGCAGTACAACTCCCCGACAGGGCAAGGACGAGCAGTACTTC
-,TRBV27,-,TRBJ2-4,CASSFGGRLNIQYF,TGTGCCAGCAGTTTCGGCGGCAGATTAAACATTCAGTACTTC
-,TRBV6-4,-,TRBJ2-2,CASSDSGLPTGELFF,TGTGCCAGCAGTGACTCGGGCCTACCCACCGGGGAGCTGTTTTTT
-,TRBV6-1,medium-sized,TRBJ1-1,CASSNSQNTEAFF,TGTGCCAGCAGTAATTCACAGAACACTGAAGCTTTCTTT
TRBD1,TRBV15,-,TRBJ1-2,CATSRDRQGLVTF,TGTGCCACCAGCAGAGATAGACAGGGGCTTGTCACCTTC
-,TRBV27,-,TRBJ1-2,CASSSGIYGYTF,TGTGCCAGCAGTTCAGGAATCTATGGCTACACCTTC
TRBD2,TRBV5-1,-,TRBJ2-5,CASSGTSGQETQYF,TGCGCCAGCAGCGGGACTAGCGGCCAAGAGACCCAGTACTTC
TRBD1,TRBV7-9,-,TRBJ2-5,CASSRGTGKGETQYF,TGTGCCAGCAGCAGGGGGACAGGGAAGGGAGAGACCCAGTACTTC
TRBD2,TRBV5-5,-,TRBJ2-2,CASSLGTGGPVTGELFF,TGTGCCAGCAGCTTGGGGACGGGAGGGCCGGTCACCGGGGAGCTGTTTTTT
-,TRBV10-2,-,TRBJ2-2,CASSDPLRVGGELFF,TGCGCCAGCAGTGACCCCCTTAGGGTTGGCGGGGAGCTGTTTTTT
TRBD2,TRBV5-4,-,TRBJ2-6,CASSLVAGVTLGANVLTF,TGTGCCAGCAGCTTGGTAGCGGGAGTAACCCTAGGGGCCAACGTCCTGACTTTC
TRBD1,TRBV19,few,TRBJ2-5,CATSRTTGGSRQETQYF,TGTGCCACTTCCCGGACCACAGGGGGCTCTAGACAAGAGACCCAGTACTTC
-,TRBV27,-,TRBJ2-1,CASSFQGPYNEQFF,TGTGCCAGCAGTTTTCAGGGACCCTACAATGAGCAGTTCTTC
TRBD1,TRBV7-2,few,TRBJ1-5,CASSLQGGNNQPQHF,TGTGCCAGCAGCTTACAGGGGGGGAACAATCAGCCCCAGCATTTT
-,TRBV2,-,TRBJ2-1,CASRGPGIPYNEQFF,TGTGCCAGCAGGGGGCCGGGGATCCCCTACAATGAGCAGTTCTTC
-,TRBV5-1,few,TRBJ2-5,CASSFGLGETQYF,TGCGCCAGCAGCTTTGGACTCGGGGAGACCCAGTACTTC